A single sample is the source of the 13 T cell receptor beta chains below, sequenced in a study of radiotherapy plus CTLA-4 blockade in lung cancer. Method: immunoSEQ multiplex PCR; TCRdb's copy keeps in-frame clones and lacks some. The data contain 85,000 to 100,000 clones, around nine tenths of them seen just once; the ten biggest clones take up over 15%. Sequencing was performed on peripheral blood, taken from a patient treated with radiotherapy plus ipilimumab. The receptors derive from a human donor with non-small cell lung cancer that progressed on radiotherapy plus ipilimumab.

The chain is built from TRBV6-1 and TRBJ1-1; D is possibly TRBD1 (6 bases). Per germline, CDR1 MNHNS and CDR2 SASEGT. The V end lost 6 bases, the J end lost 1 base, and 9 bases lay between the germline ends. This CDR3 spans 13 amino acids. The CDR3 nucleotides read TGTGCCAGCAGCCTACAGGGGAACACTGAAGCTTTCTTT. Protein product: CASSLQGNTEAFF.

J is TRBJ2-2 and V is TRBV6-5; D may match TRBD1 or TRBD2 (6 bases each). From germline, CDR1 is MNHEY and CDR2 SVGAGI. V lost 5 bases, J lost 1 base, and 8 bases lay in between. The CDR3 is 14 residues long. The CDR3 loop is CASSGGGNTGELFF. The CDR3 nucleotides read TGTGCCAGCAGTGGAGGGGGGAACACCGGGGAGCTGTTTTTT.

This rearrangement joins TRBV28 to TRBJ1-5, with D tentatively TRBD1 (5 bases). V gave up 1 base and J gave up 3 bases, with 13 bases separating them. Looked up from germline, CDR1 is MDHEN and CDR2 is SYDVKM. The CDR3 spans 16 residues. The CDR3, as DNA: TGTGCCAGCAGTTTATACCGGGACGGATACAATCAGCCCCAGCATTTT. Translated, it gives CASSLYRDGYNQPQHF.

CDR3 residues: CASSWYRDMPQHF. The CDR3 DNA is TGTGCCAGCAGCTGGTACAGGGATATGCCCCAGCATTTT. The chain is built from TRBV7-2 and TRBJ1-5; D is possibly TRBD1 (6 bases). In germline, CDR1 is SGHTA, CDR2 FQGNSA. V was clipped by 4 bases and J by 9 bases, with 13 bases between them. The CDR3 has 13 residues.

This clone was seen more than once but under ten times. The chain uses TRBV6-1 and TRBJ2-7; 10 nucleotides agree with TRBD1. CDR1 MNHNS and CDR2 SASEGT come from the germline V gene. The CDR3 has 14 amino acids. V lost 7 bases to trimming and J lost 6 bases; unmatched junction nucleotides: 9. DNA of the CDR3: TGTGCCAGCATTCGGGACAGGGGATCCGGCGAGCAGTACTTC. Its translation is CASIRDRGSGEQYF.

This rearrangement joins TRBV9 to TRBJ2-2; a possible D gene is TRBD2 (5 bases). V was cut by 4 bases and J by 5 bases, with 9 bases left in between. Germline assignment: CDR1 SGDLS and CDR2 YYNGEE. This CDR3 contains 13 residues. The CDR3 spells CASSPLATGELFF. The CDR3 bases are TGTGCCAGCAGCCCCCTAGCTACCGGGGAGCTGTTTTTT.

The V and J genes are TRBV6-1 and TRBJ2-7; the match to TRBD2 covers 14 bases. V shed 2 bases and J 1 base; nucleotides not matched to a gene: 7. The CDR3 runs 18 residues. Germline values: CDR1 MNHNS, CDR2 SASEGT. The chain's CDR3 is CASSEKTSGRAGSYEQYF. The CDR3 DNA reads as TGTGCCAGCAGTGAAAAGACTAGCGGGAGGGCAGGTTCCTACGAGCAGTACTTC.

The J gene is TRBJ1-2, the V gene TRBV5-6, with D tentatively TRBD1 (6 bases). The CDR3 sequence is 15 residues long. Germline CDR1 SGHDT, CDR2 YYEEEE. Trimming cost V 2 bases and J 4 bases, with 15 bases left between them. The CDR3 coding sequence is TGTGCCAGCAGCTTTGCAGGGGAGGGGACCTATGGCTACACCTTC. This sequence encodes CASSFAGEGTYGYTF.

Of note for this clone: The identical CDR3 is also encoded by other nucleotide sequences in the sample. The chain couples TRBV30 to TRBJ1-1, with 7 bases fitting TRBD1. This CDR3 spans 13 amino acids. Germline CDR1 is GTSNPN and CDR2 is SVGIG (reference sequence). After removal of 6 bases from V and 7 bases from J, the junction contained 11 bases not matched to a gene. The chain's CDR3 is CACPGTAAREAFF. The CDR3 nucleotides read TGTGCCTGTCCCGGGACAGCGGCCCGTGAAGCTTTCTTT.

This clone was counted a few times. The chain links TRBV14 to TRBJ1-1, with unresolved D. The germline CDR1 and CDR2 sequences are SGHDN and FVKESK. V lost 3 bases and J 1 base, leaving 3 bases between the germline ends. This CDR3 is built from 12 residues. CDR3 sequence reads: CASSQWNTEAFF. DNA for the CDR3: TGTGCCAGCAGCCAGTGGAACACTGAAGCTTTCTTT.

CDR3 residues: CATSTPDYGYTF. The CDR3 coding sequence is TGTGCCACCTCGACACCAGACTATGGCTACACCTTC. The gene calls are TRBV6-6 and TRBJ1-2; D not resolved. This CDR3 is built from 12 residues. V was clipped by 10 bases and J by 3 bases, with 12 bases between them. The germline V gene has CDR1 MNHNY and CDR2 SVGAGI (reference sequence).

V and J are TRBV6-6 and TRBJ1-1, with D maybe TRBD1 (5 bases). V was shortened by 8 bases and J by 4 bases, with 17 bases between the two germline ends. Germline V gene data show CDR1 as MNHNY and CDR2 as SVGAGI (reference sequence). This CDR3 has 14 amino acids. Written as DNA, the CDR3 is TGTGCCAGCTCAACGTGGGGGTCGGGCACTGAAGCTTTCTTT. Translated: CASSTWGSGTEAFF.

This chain joins TRBV18 and TRBJ1-2, with a possible D match to TRBD1 (6 bases). The CDR3 length is 15 residues. In germline, CDR1 is KGHSH, CDR2 LQKENI. Trimming shortened V by 0 bases and J by 5 bases, and 13 bases separated the two germline ends. The CDR3 region has the DNA TGTGCCAGCTCACCACCGAGAAACAGGGAGTATGGCTACACCTTC. Its translation is CASSPPRNREYGYTF.